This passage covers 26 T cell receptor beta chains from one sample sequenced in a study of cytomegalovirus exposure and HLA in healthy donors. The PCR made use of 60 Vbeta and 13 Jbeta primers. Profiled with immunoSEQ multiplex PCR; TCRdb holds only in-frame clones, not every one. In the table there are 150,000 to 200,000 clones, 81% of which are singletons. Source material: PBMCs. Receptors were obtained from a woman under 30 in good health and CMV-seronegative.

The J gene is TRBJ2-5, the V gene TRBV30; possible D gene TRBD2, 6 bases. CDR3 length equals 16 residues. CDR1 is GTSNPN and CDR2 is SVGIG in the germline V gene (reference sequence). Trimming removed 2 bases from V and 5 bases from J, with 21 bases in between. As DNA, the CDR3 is TGTGCCTGGAGTAAGGACTACCTCGGAGGAGGGGAGACCCAGTACTTC. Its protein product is CAWSKDYLGGGETQYF.

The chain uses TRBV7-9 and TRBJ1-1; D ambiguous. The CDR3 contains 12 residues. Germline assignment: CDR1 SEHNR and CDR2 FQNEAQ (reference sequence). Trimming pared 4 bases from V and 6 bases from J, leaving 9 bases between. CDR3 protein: CASSSYGAEAFF. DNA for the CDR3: TGTGCCAGCAGCTCATACGGGGCTGAAGCTTTCTTT.

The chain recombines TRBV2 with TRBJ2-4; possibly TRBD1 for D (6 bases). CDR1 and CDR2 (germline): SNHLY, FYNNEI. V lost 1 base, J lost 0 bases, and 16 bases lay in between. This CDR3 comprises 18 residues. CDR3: CASSEVGGGTSAKNIQYF. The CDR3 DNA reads TGTGCCAGCAGTGAAGTAGGTGGGGGCACTTCAGCCAAAAACATTCAGTACTTC.

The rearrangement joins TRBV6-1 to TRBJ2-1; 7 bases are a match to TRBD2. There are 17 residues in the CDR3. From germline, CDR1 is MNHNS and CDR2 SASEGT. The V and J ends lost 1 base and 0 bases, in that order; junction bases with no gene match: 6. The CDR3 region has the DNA TGTGCCAGCAGTGAAGGGCGGGGCGGGAGCTCCTACAATGAGCAGTTCTTC. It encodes CASSEGRGGSSYNEQFF.

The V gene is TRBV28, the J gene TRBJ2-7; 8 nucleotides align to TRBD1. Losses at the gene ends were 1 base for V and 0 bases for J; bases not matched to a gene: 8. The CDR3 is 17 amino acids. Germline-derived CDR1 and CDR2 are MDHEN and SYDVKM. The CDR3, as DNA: TGTGCCAGCAGTTTATTCCCCGGACAGGGTGGCTCCTACGAGCAGTACTTC. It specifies CASSLFPGQGGSYEQYF.

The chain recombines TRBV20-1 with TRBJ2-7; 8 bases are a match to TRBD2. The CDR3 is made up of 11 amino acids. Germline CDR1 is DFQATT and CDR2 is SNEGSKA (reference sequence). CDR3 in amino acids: CRSGSPYEQYF. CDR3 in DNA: TGCAGGAGCGGGAGCCCCTACGAGCAGTACTTC.

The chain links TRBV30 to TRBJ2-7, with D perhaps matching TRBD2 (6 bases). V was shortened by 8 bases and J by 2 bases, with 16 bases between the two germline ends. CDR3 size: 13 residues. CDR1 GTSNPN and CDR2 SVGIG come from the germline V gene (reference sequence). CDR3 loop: CAGNRDFPYEQYF. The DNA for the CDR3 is TGTGCCGGGAACCGGGACTTTCCCTACGAGCAGTACTTC. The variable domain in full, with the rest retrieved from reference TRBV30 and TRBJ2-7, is SQTIHQWPATLVQPVGSPLSLECTVEGTSNPNLYWYRQAAGRGLQLLFYSVGIGQISSEVPQNLSASRPQDRQFILSSKKLLLSDSGFYLCAGNRDFPYEQYFGPGTRLTVT.

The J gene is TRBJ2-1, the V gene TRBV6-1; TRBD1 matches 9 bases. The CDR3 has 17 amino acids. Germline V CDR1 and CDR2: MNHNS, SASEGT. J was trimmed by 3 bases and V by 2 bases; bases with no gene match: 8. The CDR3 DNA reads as TGTGCCAGCAGTGAAATGAGGGAGACAGGGGGCTACAATGAGCAGTTCTTC. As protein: CASSEMRETGGYNEQFF.

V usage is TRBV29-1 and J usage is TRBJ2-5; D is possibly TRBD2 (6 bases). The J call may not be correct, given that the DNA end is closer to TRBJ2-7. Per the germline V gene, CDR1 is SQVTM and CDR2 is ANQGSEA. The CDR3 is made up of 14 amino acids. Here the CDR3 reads CSVRGTDSYYEQYF. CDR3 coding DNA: TGCAGCGTTCGGGGGACTGACAGTTACTACGAGCAGTACTTC.

CDR3 nucleotide sequence: TGTGCCAGCAGGAGGGCGCAGGGGGCATTGACTGAAGCTTTCTTT. Its translation: CASRRAQGALTEAFF. The V call is TRBV27, the J call TRBJ1-1, with 8 bases fitting TRBD1. Germline V gives CDR1 MNHEY, CDR2 SMNVEV (reference sequence). The ends lost 6 bases at V and 5 bases at J; junction bases unmatched: 11. CDR3 length: 15 amino acids.

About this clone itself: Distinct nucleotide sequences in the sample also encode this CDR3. CDR3 bases: TGCGCCAGCAGCTTAGGACTAGCCAGCACAGATACGCAGTATTTT. This encodes CASSLGLASTDTQYF. The rearrangement uses TRBV5-1 and TRBJ2-3; the match to TRBD2 covers 8 bases. The CDR3 is 15 amino acids. Germline-derived CDR1 and CDR2 are SGHRS and YFSETQ. V dropped 2 bases and J dropped 0; count of bases not matched to a gene: 2.

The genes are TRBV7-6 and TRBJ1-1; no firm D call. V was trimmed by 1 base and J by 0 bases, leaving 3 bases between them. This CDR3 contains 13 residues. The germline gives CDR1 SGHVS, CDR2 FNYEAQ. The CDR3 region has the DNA TGTGCCAGCAGCTTAGGTATGAACACTGAAGCTTTCTTT. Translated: CASSLGMNTEAFF.

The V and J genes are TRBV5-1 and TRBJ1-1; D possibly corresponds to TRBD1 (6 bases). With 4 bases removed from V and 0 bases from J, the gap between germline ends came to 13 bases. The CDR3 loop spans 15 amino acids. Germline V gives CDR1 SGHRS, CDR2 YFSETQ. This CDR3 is CASSTGQTMNTEAFF. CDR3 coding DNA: TGCGCCAGCAGCACCGGACAGACCATGAACACTGAAGCTTTCTTT.

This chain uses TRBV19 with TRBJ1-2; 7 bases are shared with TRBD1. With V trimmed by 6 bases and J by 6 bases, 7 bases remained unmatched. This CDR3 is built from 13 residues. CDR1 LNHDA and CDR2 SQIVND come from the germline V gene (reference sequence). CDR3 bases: TGTGCCAGTAGGACAGGGACCGGGAATGGCTACACCTTC. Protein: CASRTGTGNGYTF.

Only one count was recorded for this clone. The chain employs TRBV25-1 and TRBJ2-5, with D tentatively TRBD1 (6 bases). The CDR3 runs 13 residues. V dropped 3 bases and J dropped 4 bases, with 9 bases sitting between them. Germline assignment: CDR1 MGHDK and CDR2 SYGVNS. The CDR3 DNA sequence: TGTGCCAGCAGTGAGGCCAGGGGAGAGACCCAGTACTTC. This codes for CASSEARGETQYF. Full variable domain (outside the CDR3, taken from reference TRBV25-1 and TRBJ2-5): EADIYQTPRYLVIGTGKKITLECSQTMGHDKMYWYQQDPGMELHLIHYSYGVNSTEKGDLSSESTVSRIRTEHFPLTLESARPSHTSQYLCASSEARGETQYFGPGTRLLVL.

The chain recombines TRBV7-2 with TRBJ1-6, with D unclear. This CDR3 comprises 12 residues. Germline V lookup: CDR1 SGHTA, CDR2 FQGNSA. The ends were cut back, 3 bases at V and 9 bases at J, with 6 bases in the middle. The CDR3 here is CASSFSRSPLHF. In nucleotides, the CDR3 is TGTGCCAGCAGCTTTTCGCGTTCACCCCTCCACTTT.

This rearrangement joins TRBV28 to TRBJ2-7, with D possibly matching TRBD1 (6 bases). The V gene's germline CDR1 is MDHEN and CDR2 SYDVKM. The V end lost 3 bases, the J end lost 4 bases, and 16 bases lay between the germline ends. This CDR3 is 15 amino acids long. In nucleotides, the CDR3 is TGTGCCAGCAGTTTGGTCGTAGTAAGGGGGTACGAGCAGTACTTC. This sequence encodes CASSLVVVRGYEQYF. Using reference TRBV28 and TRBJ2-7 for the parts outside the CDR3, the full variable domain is DVKVTQSSRYLVKRTGEKVFLECVQDMDHENMFWYRQDPGLGLRLIYFSYDVKMKEKGDIPEGYSVSREKKERFSLILESASTNQTSMYLCASSLVVVRGYEQYFGPGTRLTVT.

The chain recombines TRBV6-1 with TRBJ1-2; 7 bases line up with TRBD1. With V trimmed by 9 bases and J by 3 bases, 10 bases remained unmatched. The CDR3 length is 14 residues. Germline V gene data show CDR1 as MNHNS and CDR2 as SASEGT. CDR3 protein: CARVETGRDYGYTF. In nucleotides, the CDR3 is TGTGCCAGGGTAGAGACAGGGCGGGACTATGGCTACACCTTC.

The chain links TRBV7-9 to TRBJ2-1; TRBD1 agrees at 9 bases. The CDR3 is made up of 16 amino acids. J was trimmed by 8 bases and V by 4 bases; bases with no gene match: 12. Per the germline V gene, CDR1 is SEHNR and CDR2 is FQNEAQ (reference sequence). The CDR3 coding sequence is TGTGCCAGCAGCTATCAACCGGGACAGGGTCTGGATGAGCAGTTCTTC. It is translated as CASSYQPGQGLDEQFF. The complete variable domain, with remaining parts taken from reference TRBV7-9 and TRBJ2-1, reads DTGVSQNPRHKITKRGQNVTFRCDPISEHNRLYWYRQTLGQGPEFLTYFQNEAQLEKSRLLSDRFSAERPKGSFSTLEIQRTEQGDSAMYLCASSYQPGQGLDEQFFGPGTRLTVL.

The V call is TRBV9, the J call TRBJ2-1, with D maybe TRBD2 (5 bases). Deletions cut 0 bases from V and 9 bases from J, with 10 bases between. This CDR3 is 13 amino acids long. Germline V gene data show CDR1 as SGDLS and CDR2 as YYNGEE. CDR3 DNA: TGTGCCAGCAGCGTAGTTGAGGGAGTTGAGCAGTTCTTC. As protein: CASSVVEGVEQFF.

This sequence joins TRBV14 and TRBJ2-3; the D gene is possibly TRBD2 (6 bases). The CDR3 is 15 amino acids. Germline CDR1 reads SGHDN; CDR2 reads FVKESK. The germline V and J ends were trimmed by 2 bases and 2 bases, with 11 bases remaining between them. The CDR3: CASSQLGGTTDTQYF. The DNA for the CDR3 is TGTGCCAGCAGCCAACTTGGCGGGACCACAGATACGCAGTATTTT.

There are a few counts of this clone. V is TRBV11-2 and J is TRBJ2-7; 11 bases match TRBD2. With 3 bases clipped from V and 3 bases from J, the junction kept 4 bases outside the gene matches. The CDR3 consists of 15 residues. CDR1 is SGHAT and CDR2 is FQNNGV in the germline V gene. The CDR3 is CASSFDSGRVYEQYF. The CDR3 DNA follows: TGTGCCAGCAGCTTCGATAGCGGGAGGGTCTACGAGCAGTACTTC.

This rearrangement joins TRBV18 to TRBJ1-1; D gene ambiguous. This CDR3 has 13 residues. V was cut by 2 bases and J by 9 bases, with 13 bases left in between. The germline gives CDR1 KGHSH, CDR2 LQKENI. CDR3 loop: CASSPAGDHQAFF. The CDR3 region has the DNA TGTGCCAGCTCACCAGCAGGTGATCACCAAGCTTTCTTT.

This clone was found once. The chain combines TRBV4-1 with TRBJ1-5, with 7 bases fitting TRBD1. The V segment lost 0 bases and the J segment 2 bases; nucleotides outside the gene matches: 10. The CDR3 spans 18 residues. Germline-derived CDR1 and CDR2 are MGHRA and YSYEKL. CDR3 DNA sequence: TGCGCCAGCAGCCAAGACGGGTTCCGGGACAGACGCAATCAGCCCCAGCATTTT. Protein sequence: CASSQDGFRDRRNQPQHF.

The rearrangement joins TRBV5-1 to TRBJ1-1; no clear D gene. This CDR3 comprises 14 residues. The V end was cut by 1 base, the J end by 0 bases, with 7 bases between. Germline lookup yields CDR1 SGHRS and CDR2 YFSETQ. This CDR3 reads CASSLSPVNTEAFF. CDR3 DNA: TGCGCCAGCAGCTTGTCTCCAGTGAACACTGAAGCTTTCTTT.

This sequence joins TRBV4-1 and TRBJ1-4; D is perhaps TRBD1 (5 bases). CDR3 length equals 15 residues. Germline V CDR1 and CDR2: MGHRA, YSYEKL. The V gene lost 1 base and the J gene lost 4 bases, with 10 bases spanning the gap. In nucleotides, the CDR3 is TGCGCCAGCAGCCAAGTAGGGGATAGTAATGAAAAACTGTTTTTT. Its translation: CASSQVGDSNEKLFF.